This TCR beta chain stems from a study of blood T cells in healthy people across ages. Findings and limits, study-wide: Both higher diversity and more naive CD4+ cells marked long-lived donors when set against aged donors.

This clonotype was picked up a small number of times. What it binds is unknown. Germline lookup yields CDR1 LGHDT and CDR2 YNNKEL (reference sequence). Trimming took 6 bases from V and 9 from J; bases not matched to a gene: 8. The CDR3 spans 13 residues. Using a J-beta primer mix together with a sample-barcoded 5' primer, a second PCR was run for roughly 6 to 12 cycles. TCRdb reanalysed the 5' RACE reads using MiXCR and keeps one entry per CDR3 protein. The data show hundreds of thousands of distinct CDR3 sequences, around 27% seen once. These same data were also listed under a study on T cells of mothers and their children. As reported in that work: Samples were provided by three healthy Caucasian mothers and their six children.

This TCR came from a boy under 10 years old in good health. This chain links TRBV3-1 with TRBJ2-1; TRBD2 matches 7 bases. Material: blood. CDR3 nucleotides: TGTGCCAGCAGTCCCGGACTAGTCCCTGAGCAGTTCTTC. It yields the protein CASSPGLVPEQFF.